Below are 20 T cell receptor beta chains sequenced from a single sample in a study of CD8+ T cells in alopecia areata. Stated treatment: oral pan-JAK inhibitor, 5-10 mg twice daily. The authors extracted RNA and reverse transcribed it into cDNA as the sequencing template. Assay used: immunoSEQ multiplex PCR; TCRdb lists only in-frame clones, some missing. The table lists 100,000 to 120,000 clones, approximately 55% of them singletons. The sample here was CD4+ T cells sorted from blood, taken at week 24, from a patient treated with tofacitinib. These receptors came from a human donor with alopecia areata.

The chain joins TRBV7-9 to TRBJ2-7, with 9 bases aligning to TRBD1. The V gene end was trimmed by 6 bases and the J gene end by 7 bases; junction bases not matched to a gene: 10. Germline assignment: CDR1 SEHNR and CDR2 FQNEAQ (reference sequence). The CDR3 length is 14 residues. The CDR3 region has the DNA TGTGCCAGCAGTTCTGGGACAGGGCGAAGTGAGCAGTACTTC. Its translation: CASSSGTGRSEQYF.

The chain combines TRBV4-3 with TRBJ2-1, with D possibly matching TRBD2 (6 bases). Trimming removed 1 base from V and 2 bases from J, with 6 bases in between. This CDR3 spans 14 amino acids. From germline, CDR1 is LGHNA and CDR2 YSLEER. The CDR3 region is CASSQGLAYNEQFF. CDR3 nucleotide sequence: TGCGCCAGCAGCCAAGGACTAGCCTACAATGAGCAGTTCTTC.

This clone was counted a few times. The rearrangement uses TRBV4-3 and TRBJ1-4, with D hard to call. The CDR3 consists of 14 residues. The V end lost 0 bases, the J end lost 11 bases, and 13 bases lay between the germline ends. CDR1 and CDR2 (germline): LGHNA, YSLEER. Here the CDR3 reads CASSQDLGMRKLFF. CDR3 DNA: TGCGCCAGCAGCCAAGATCTTGGAATGAGGAAACTGTTTTTT.

The gene calls are TRBV6-1 and TRBJ2-2; weak D call: TRBD1 (6 bases). V lost 6 bases and J 5 bases, leaving 10 bases between the germline ends. The length of the CDR3 is 13 residues. The germline V gene encodes CDR1 MNHNS and CDR2 SASEGT. The CDR3 region has the DNA TGTGCCAGCAGACTTCAGGGGACCGGGGAGCTGTTTTTT. The encoded protein is CASRLQGTGELFF.

V usage is TRBV6-6 and J usage is TRBJ2-5; D not certain. The germline gives CDR1 MNHNY, CDR2 SVGAGI (reference sequence). The CDR3 contains 12 residues. V gave up 4 bases and J gave up 4 bases, with 7 bases separating them. The CDR3 spells CASSFGSETQYF. The CDR3 DNA is TGTGCCAGCAGTTTTGGTTCAGAGACCCAGTACTTC.

The gene calls are TRBV2 and TRBJ2-2; no definite D call. The CDR3 loop spans 14 amino acids. Deletions cut 6 bases from V and 3 bases from J, with 11 bases between. The V gene's germline CDR1 is SNHLY and CDR2 FYNNEI. CDR3 in DNA: TGTGCCAGCAGCCTCTTCGCGTACACCGGGGAGCTGTTTTTT. Its translation is CASSLFAYTGELFF.

This rearrangement joins TRBV29-1 to TRBJ1-2, with 9 bases identical to TRBD1. V gave up 3 bases and J gave up 12 bases; unmatched junction bases: 8. Germline CDR1 is SQVTM and CDR2 is ANQGSEA. This CDR3 has 12 residues. CDR3 residues: CSVDRDRVTHTF. CDR3 DNA: TGCAGCGTTGACCGGGACAGGGTAACCCACACCTTC.

The genes are TRBV7-2 and TRBJ1-6, with D tentatively TRBD1 (5 bases). This CDR3 is built from 13 residues. Trimming stripped 1 base from V and 8 bases from J, with 6 bases between. Germline-derived CDR1 and CDR2 are SGHTA and FQGNSA. As DNA, the CDR3 is TGTGCCAGCAGCTTAGGGGACCATTCACCCCTCCACTTT. It yields the protein CASSLGDHSPLHF.

This clone has a handful of counts. The V gene is TRBV5-6, the J gene TRBJ1-4; D gene uncertain. With 1 base removed from V and 10 bases from J, the gap between germline ends came to 14 bases. Germline loops: CDR1 SGHDT, CDR2 YYEEEE. CDR3 length: 14 residues. The CDR3, as DNA: TGTGCCAGCAGCTTGCATGGGAATTTTGGAAAACTGTTTTTT. The encoded protein is CASSLHGNFGKLFF. The variable domain in full, completed from reference TRBV5-6 and TRBJ1-4, reads DAGVTQSPTHLIKTRGQQVTLRCSPKSGHDTVSWYQQALGQGPQFIFQYYEEEERQRGNFPDRFSGHQFPNYSSELNVNALLLGDSALYLCASSLHGNFGKLFFGSGTQLSVL.

V is TRBV29-1 and J is TRBJ2-2; TRBD2 matches at 12 bases. After removal of 6 bases from V and 6 bases from J, the junction contained 5 bases not matched to a gene. CDR3 length: 14 amino acids. CDR1 is SQVTM, CDR2 ANQGSEA, per germline. In DNA, the CDR3 is TGCAGCGTGGCGACTAGCGGGGGAGCCGGGGAGCTGTTTTTT. Translated: CSVATSGGAGELFF.

The chain is built from TRBV5-1 and TRBJ2-7; D possibly corresponds to TRBD1 (6 bases). The germline V and J ends were trimmed by 1 base and 0 bases, with 14 bases remaining between them. Germline lookup yields CDR1 SGHRS and CDR2 YFSETQ. The CDR3 is 16 residues long. The CDR3 sequence: CASSLTPGVSSYEQYF. CDR3 nucleotide sequence: TGCGCCAGCAGCTTGACCCCAGGGGTGAGCTCCTACGAGCAGTACTTC.

CDR3 DNA: TGTGCCAGCAGCTTATTGGGGGGCTACGAGCAGTACTTC. This gives the protein CASSLLGGYEQYF. The V and J genes are TRBV7-2 and TRBJ2-7, with D tentatively TRBD2 (6 bases). V lost 2 bases to trimming and J lost 3 bases, with 8 bases between them. CDR1 SGHTA and CDR2 FQGNSA come from the germline V gene. This CDR3 is built from 13 residues.

The genes are TRBV7-2 and TRBJ2-5; 8 positions agree with TRBD2. The ends lost 5 bases at V and 1 base at J; junction bases unmatched: 9. Germline V CDR1 and CDR2: SGHTA, FQGNSA. This CDR3 is built from 16 residues. The CDR3 here is CASSGGLVWGQETQYF. CDR3 coding DNA: TGTGCCAGCAGCGGGGGACTAGTTTGGGGCCAAGAGACCCAGTACTTC.

This clone appeared a few times. The chain has TRBV30 and TRBJ1-1; D call uncertain. With 0 bases removed from V and 2 bases from J, the gap between germline ends came to 7 bases. There are 13 residues in the CDR3. CDR1 GTSNPN and CDR2 SVGIG come from the germline V gene (reference sequence). CDR3 bases: TGTGCCTGGAGTGTAATGTTAAACACTGAAGCTTTCTTT. Protein product: CAWSVMLNTEAFF. Full variable domain (remainder filled in from reference TRBV30 and TRBJ1-1): SQTIHQWPATLVQPVGSPLSLECTVEGTSNPNLYWYRQAAGRGLQLLFYSVGIGQISSEVPQNLSASRPQDRQFILSSKKLLLSDSGFYLCAWSVMLNTEAFFGQGTRLTVV.

V and J are TRBV2 and TRBJ2-6; no definite D call. Germline V lookup: CDR1 SNHLY, CDR2 FYNNEI. Trimming took off 6 bases at V and 1 base at J, with 7 bases between the two ends. The CDR3 covers 14 residues. Here the CDR3 reads CASRSISGANVLTF. In nucleotides, the CDR3 is TGTGCCAGCAGGAGTATTTCTGGGGCCAACGTCCTGACTTTC.

The chain links TRBV7-2 to TRBJ2-2; 11 bases map to TRBD2. V lost 3 bases to trimming and J lost 6 bases; unmatched junction nucleotides: 3. The CDR3 runs 15 residues. Germline V gene data show CDR1 as SGHTA and CDR2 as FQGNSA. The CDR3 sequence: CASSFSGGAPGELFF. DNA of the CDR3: TGTGCCAGCAGCTTTAGCGGGGGGGCCCCCGGGGAGCTGTTTTTT.

This clone was seen more than once but under ten times. V and J are TRBV5-1 and TRBJ1-2; TRBD1 agrees at 8 bases. Per germline, CDR1 SGHRS and CDR2 YFSETQ. This CDR3 spans 17 amino acids. V lost 0 bases, J lost 3 bases, and 10 bases stayed unmatched. DNA for the CDR3: TGCGCCAGCAGCTTGGATGATTATAACAGGGGGGACTATGGCTACACCTTC. Amino acids: CASSLDDYNRGDYGYTF.

Regarding this clone: The junction departs from germline at one end; a sequencing error may be responsible. The gene calls are TRBV5-6 and TRBJ2-1; D not resolved. The germline gives CDR1 SGHDT, CDR2 YYEEEE. The CDR3 spans 11 residues. The DNA for the CDR3 is TGTGCCAGCAGCTCCGACAATGAGCAGTTCTTC. Translated: CASSSDNEQFF. The whole variable domain, filled in from reference TRBV5-6 and TRBJ2-1, reads DAGVTQSPTHLIKTRGQQVTLRCSPKSGHDTVSWYQQALGQGPQFIFQYYEEEERQRGNFPDRFSGHQFPNYSSELNVNALLLGDSALYLCASSSDNEQFFGPGTRLTVL.

The rearrangement uses TRBV25-1 and TRBJ2-5; D gene unclear. The CDR3 is made up of 13 amino acids. The V gene lost 3 bases and the J gene lost 5 bases, with 10 bases spanning the gap. Germline loops: CDR1 MGHDK, CDR2 SYGVNS. In DNA, the CDR3 is TGTGCCAGCAGTGATGCGGTCCTGGAGACCCAGTACTTC. Residues: CASSDAVLETQYF.

J is TRBJ1-2 and V is TRBV30; D might be TRBD1 (5 bases). The CDR3 extends over 15 amino acids. V lost 3 bases and J 4 bases, leaving 18 bases between the germline ends. CDR1 and CDR2 (germline): GTSNPN, SVGIG (reference sequence). The CDR3 DNA is TGTGCCTGGAGGACCTCCGGGACGGCCTTCTATGGCTACACCTTC. Amino acid sequence: CAWRTSGTAFYGYTF.